The T cell receptor (beta chain) described here comes from a study of cytomegalovirus exposure and HLA in healthy donors. Study as a whole: Of the donors genotyped, 398 in all, about 82% fell in the Caucasian-associated ancestry cluster.

As concerns this clone: The target antigen is unknown.

This PCR relied on a set of 60 Vbeta primers and 13 Jbeta primers. Measured with immunoSEQ multiplex PCR; TCRdb has only the in-frame clones, and not every one. The table has roughly 100,000 clones, roughly 80% seen once. Study-level findings and limits: Among donors in an Asian-associated ancestry cluster, a later analysis reportedly found fewer N-insertions than the roughly 670-donor mean. The study recorded over 150 TCR beta chains that were cytomegalovirus-associated.

The V gene lost 2 bases and the J gene lost 0 bases, with 13 bases spanning the gap. From germline, CDR1 is SEHNR and CDR2 FQNEAQ (reference sequence). The CDR3 extends over 17 amino acids. This receptor was taken from a man in his fifties or sixties in good health and CMV-seropositive. The genes are TRBV7-9 and TRBJ2-2; D is undetermined. What was sequenced was PBMCs. The CDR3 protein is CASSLRGADTNTGELFF. The CDR3, as DNA: TGTGCCAGCAGCTTAAGAGGTGCGGATACGAACACCGGGGAGCTGTTTTTT.